This T cell receptor beta chain was captured in a study of T cells in Graves' hyperthyroidism and ophthalmopathy. Researchers amplified the TCR beta CDR3 regions from RNA transcripts. HTBI primers were used for first-round RT-PCR of the TCR CDR3. TCRdb reprocessed the multiplex PCR reads with MiXCR, giving one entry per CDR3 protein. There are about 640,000 distinct CDR3 sequences in the sample; 14% occur only once, and around 12% lies in the top ten. This clonotype has at least ten counts. CDR1 is SGHRS and CDR2 is YFSETQ in the germline V gene. The CDR3 spans 16 residues. V was clipped by 4 bases and J by 1 base; unmatched bases: 8.

The clonotype originates from a woman in her 50s with Graves' ophthalmopathy. This chain joins TRBV5-1 and TRBJ2-1; TRBD2 matches at 7 bases. The sample consisted of blood. This CDR3 reads CASSRGLPSSYNEQFF. The CDR3, as DNA: TGCGCCAGCAGCAGGGGACTACCGAGTTCCTACAATGAGCAGTTCTTC. The complete variable domain, with remaining parts taken from reference TRBV5-1 and TRBJ2-1, reads KAGVTQTPRYLIKTRGQQVTLSCSPISGHRSVSWYQQTPGQGLQFLFEYFSETQRNKGNFPGRFSGRQFSNSRSEMNVSTLELGDSALYLCASSRGLPSSYNEQFFGPGTRLTVL.